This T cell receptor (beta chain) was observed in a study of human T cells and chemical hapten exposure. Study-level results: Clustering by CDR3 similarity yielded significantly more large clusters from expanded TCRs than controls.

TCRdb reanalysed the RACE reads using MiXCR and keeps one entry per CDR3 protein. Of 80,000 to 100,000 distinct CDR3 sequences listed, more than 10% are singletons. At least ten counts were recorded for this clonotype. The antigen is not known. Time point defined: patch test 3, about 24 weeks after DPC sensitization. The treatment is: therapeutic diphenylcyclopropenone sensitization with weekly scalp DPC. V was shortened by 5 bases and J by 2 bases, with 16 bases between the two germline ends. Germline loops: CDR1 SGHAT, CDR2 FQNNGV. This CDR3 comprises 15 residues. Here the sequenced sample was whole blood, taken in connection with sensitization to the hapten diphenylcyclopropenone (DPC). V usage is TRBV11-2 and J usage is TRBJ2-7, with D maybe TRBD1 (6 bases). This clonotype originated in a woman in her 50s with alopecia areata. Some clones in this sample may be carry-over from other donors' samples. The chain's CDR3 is CASSRLGTYPYEQYF. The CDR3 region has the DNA TGTGCCAGCAGCCGCCTTGGGACATACCCCTACGAGCAGTACTTC.